Each of the 14 T cell receptor beta chains below was sequenced from the same sample in a study of PD-L1 blockade in urothelial cancer. TCRdb's table, derived via immunoSEQ multiplex PCR, lists solely in-frame clones and lacks some. The table records tens of thousands of clones, over 75% of them present only once. The material was PBMCs, obtained around atezolizumab (anti-PD-L1) treatment. The receptors shown here come from a man aged 65-85 years with urothelial cancer.

This chain links TRBV14 with TRBJ2-5; D possibly corresponds to TRBD2 (6 bases). CDR3 length: 20 amino acids. Germline V lookup: CDR1 SGHDN, CDR2 FVKESK. Trimming removed 7 bases from V and 2 bases from J, with 32 bases in between. The CDR3 loop is CASIIDWRGRCQIEQETQYF. CDR3 sequence (DNA): TGTGCCAGCATTATCGATTGGAGGGGCCGTTGTCAGATCGAACAAGAGACCCAGTACTTC. Variable domain in full (rest from reference TRBV14 and TRBJ2-5): EAGVTQFPSHSVIEKGQTVTLRCDPISGHDNLYWYRRVMGKEIKFLLHFVKESKQDESGMPNNRFLAERTGGTYSTLKVQPAELEDSGVYFCASIIDWRGRCQIEQETQYFGPGTRLLVL.

The V gene is TRBV28, the J gene TRBJ2-2; 8 bases line up with TRBD1. The CDR3 covers 15 residues. V trimming: 3 bases; J trimming: 4 bases; junction bases outside the gene matches: 4. Germline assignment: CDR1 MDHEN and CDR2 SYDVKM. The CDR3 protein is CASSFSGTGTGELFF. For the CDR3, the DNA is TGTGCCAGCAGTTTCTCCGGGACAGGCACCGGGGAGCTGTTTTTT.

The chain employs TRBV5-1 and TRBJ1-2; 8 bases are a match to TRBD1. The CDR3 extends over 13 amino acids. V lost 4 bases, J lost 8 bases, and 7 bases stayed unmatched. CDR1 is SGHRS, CDR2 YFSETQ, per germline. This CDR3 is CASSPGQGPGYTF. CDR3 bases: TGCGCCAGCAGCCCAGGACAGGGTCCGGGCTACACCTTC. Complete variable domain (other parts from reference TRBV5-1 and TRBJ1-2): KAGVTQTPRYLIKTRGQQVTLSCSPISGHRSVSWYQQTPGQGLQFLFEYFSETQRNKGNFPGRFSGRQFSNSRSEMNVSTLELGDSALYLCASSPGQGPGYTFGSGTRLTVV.

J is TRBJ2-6 and V is TRBV6-7; the D gene is possibly TRBD1 (6 bases). TRBV6-7 is sorted into the ORF group, with uncertain function. Trimming shortened V by 8 bases and J by 0 bases, and 20 bases separated the two germline ends. This CDR3 contains 18 residues. The CDR3 region is CASAAGQLPCSGANVLTF. In DNA, the CDR3 is TGTGCCAGCGCCGCTGGACAGCTCCCGTGCTCTGGGGCCAACGTCCTGACTTTC.

The chain employs TRBV5-1 and TRBJ1-1; TRBD1 is a possible D gene (5 bases). The CDR3 is 15 amino acids. Germline values: CDR1 SGHRS, CDR2 YFSETQ. V shed 5 bases and J shed 3 bases, with 17 bases lying between them. The CDR3, as DNA: TGCGCCAGCAGTAACCCTAAGGGAGGGGACACTGAAGCTTTCTTT. Translation: CASSNPKGGDTEAFF.

For this clone: A read error may account for a junction end that differs from germline. The chain has TRBV5-6 and TRBJ1-1; D uncertain. This CDR3 is 14 amino acids long. Germline V gene sequence: CDR1 SGHDT, CDR2 YYEEEE. The CDR3 here is CASTLTPRGTEAFF. CDR3 DNA: TGTGCCAGCACCTTGACACCCCGGGGCACTGAAGCTTTCTTT.

The gene calls are TRBV4-3 and TRBJ1-2; 7 bases align to TRBD1. This CDR3 region has 15 residues. J gave up 0 bases and V 4 bases, and 5 bases lay outside the gene matches. Germline V gene sequence: CDR1 LGHNA, CDR2 YSLEER. The CDR3 sequence: CASSPGRGANYGYTF. For the CDR3, the DNA is TGCGCCAGCAGCCCGGGCAGGGGGGCTAACTATGGCTACACCTTC.

The CDR3 DNA reads as TGCGCCAGCAGCGCTAGTTCTTACAATGAGCAGTTCTTC. It encodes CASSASSYNEQFF. V is TRBV5-1 and J is TRBJ2-1; D is unresolved. CDR3 length equals 13 residues. V was shortened by 4 bases and J by 4 bases, with 9 bases between the two germline ends. Germline CDR1 and CDR2: SGHRS and YFSETQ. The complete variable domain, with remaining parts taken from reference TRBV5-1 and TRBJ2-1, reads KAGVTQTPRYLIKTRGQQVTLSCSPISGHRSVSWYQQTPGQGLQFLFEYFSETQRNKGNFPGRFSGRQFSNSRSEMNVSTLELGDSALYLCASSASSYNEQFFGPGTRLTVL.

J is TRBJ2-1 and V is TRBV6-6; 10 bases agree with TRBD2. Germline trimming cut 6 bases from V and 9 bases from J; bases unmatched to any gene: 8. Germline CDR1 reads MNHNY; CDR2 reads SVGAGI (reference sequence). This CDR3 spans 14 amino acids. CDR3 bases: TGTGCCAGCAGATTCAGCGGGGGGGACGGTGAGCAGTTCTTC. Translating gives CASRFSGGDGEQFF.

In this sample, this clone turned up once. The DNA for the CDR3 is TGTGCCAGCAGCTCCCCGACAGACTATGGCTACACCTTC. Protein sequence: CASSSPTDYGYTF. The chain couples TRBV7-9 to TRBJ1-2; tentative D call: TRBD1 (5 bases). This CDR3 is built from 13 residues. V dropped 4 bases and J dropped 3 bases, with 9 bases sitting between them. CDR1 and CDR2 from the germline V gene are SEHNR and FQNEAQ (reference sequence).

The chain uses TRBV7-2 and TRBJ2-5; 12 nucleotides line up with TRBD2. The V segment lost 4 bases and the J segment 4 bases; nucleotides outside the gene matches: 4. The CDR3 is 15 residues long. The germline V gene has CDR1 SGHTA and CDR2 FQGNSA. Here the CDR3 reads CASSSQGLAGETQYF. The CDR3 DNA is TGTGCCAGCAGCTCCCAGGGACTAGCGGGAGAGACCCAGTACTTC.

The chain recombines TRBV7-6 with TRBJ2-7; D remains unclear. Germline V lookup: CDR1 SGHVS, CDR2 FNYEAQ. Trimming left V 1 base short and J 3 bases short, with 7 bases between. CDR3 length: 13 amino acids. CDR3 nucleotides: TGTGCCAGCAGCTTAGATGGCAGCTACGAGCAGTACTTC. This sequence encodes CASSLDGSYEQYF.

The V call is TRBV2, the J call TRBJ1-5, with a tentative D call TRBD1 (5 bases). The V gene lost 0 bases and the J gene lost 2 bases, with 8 bases spanning the gap. This CDR3 is 15 amino acids long. CDR1 is SNHLY and CDR2 is FYNNEI in the germline V gene. The DNA of the CDR3 is TGTGCCAGCAGTGAAGCAGGGGCCGGCAATCAGCCCCAGCATTTT. Its translation: CASSEAGAGNQPQHF. The complete variable domain, with remaining parts taken from reference TRBV2 and TRBJ1-5, reads EPEVTQTPSHQVTQMGQEVILRCVPISNHLYFYWYRQILGQKVEFLVSFYNNEISEKSEIFDDQFSVERPDGSNFTLKIRSTKLEDSAMYFCASSEAGAGNQPQHFGDGTRLSIL.

The V gene is TRBV30, the J gene TRBJ2-7; no definite D call. CDR3 size: 10 residues. Germline CDR1 reads GTSNPN; CDR2 reads SVGIG (reference sequence). The V end was cut by 2 bases, the J end by 3 bases, with 2 bases between. CDR3 nucleotide sequence: TGTGCCTGGAGTCACTACGAGCAGTACTTC. This translates into CAWSHYEQYF.